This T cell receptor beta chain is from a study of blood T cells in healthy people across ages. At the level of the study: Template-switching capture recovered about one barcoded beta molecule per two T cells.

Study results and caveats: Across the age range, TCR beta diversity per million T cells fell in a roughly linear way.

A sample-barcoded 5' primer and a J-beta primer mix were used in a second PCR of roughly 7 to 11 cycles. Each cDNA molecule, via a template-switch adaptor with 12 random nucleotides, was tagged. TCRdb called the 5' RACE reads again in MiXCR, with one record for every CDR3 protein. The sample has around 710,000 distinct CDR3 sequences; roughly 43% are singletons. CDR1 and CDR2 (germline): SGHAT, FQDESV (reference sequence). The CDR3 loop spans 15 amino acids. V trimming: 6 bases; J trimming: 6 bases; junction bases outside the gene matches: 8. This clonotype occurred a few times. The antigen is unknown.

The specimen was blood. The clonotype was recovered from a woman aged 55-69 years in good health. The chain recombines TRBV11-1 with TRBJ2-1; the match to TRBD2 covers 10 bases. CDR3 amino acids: CASSTGTSVLNEQFF. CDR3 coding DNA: TGTGCCAGCAGTACCGGGACTAGCGTGCTCAATGAGCAGTTCTTC.